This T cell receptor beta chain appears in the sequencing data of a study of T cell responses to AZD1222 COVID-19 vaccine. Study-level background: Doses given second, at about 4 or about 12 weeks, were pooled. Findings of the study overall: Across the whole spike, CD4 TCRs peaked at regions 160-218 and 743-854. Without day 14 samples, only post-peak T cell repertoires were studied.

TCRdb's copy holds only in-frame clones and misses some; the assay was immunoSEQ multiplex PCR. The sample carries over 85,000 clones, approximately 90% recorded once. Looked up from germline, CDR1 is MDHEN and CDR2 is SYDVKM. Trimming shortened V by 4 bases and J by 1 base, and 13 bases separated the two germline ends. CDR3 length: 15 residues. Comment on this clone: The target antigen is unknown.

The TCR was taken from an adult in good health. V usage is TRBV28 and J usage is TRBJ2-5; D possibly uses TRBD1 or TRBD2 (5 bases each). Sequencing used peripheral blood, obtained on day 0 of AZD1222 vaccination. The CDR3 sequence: CASSSTGTPQETQYF. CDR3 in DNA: TGTGCCAGCAGTTCCACCGGGACCCCCCAAGAGACCCAGTACTTC.